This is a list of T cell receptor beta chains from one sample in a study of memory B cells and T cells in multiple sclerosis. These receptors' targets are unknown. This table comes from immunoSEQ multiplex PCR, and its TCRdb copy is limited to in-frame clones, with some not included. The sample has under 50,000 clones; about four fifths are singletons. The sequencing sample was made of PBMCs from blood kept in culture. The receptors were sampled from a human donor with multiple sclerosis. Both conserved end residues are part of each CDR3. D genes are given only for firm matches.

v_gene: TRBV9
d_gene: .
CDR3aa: CASSPRAGMGTDTQYF

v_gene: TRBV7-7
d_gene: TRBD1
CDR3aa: CASSPRQGYEQYF

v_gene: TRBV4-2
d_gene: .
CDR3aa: CASSRDPNEKLFF

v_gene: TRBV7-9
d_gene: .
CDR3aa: CASSPRNYTQYF

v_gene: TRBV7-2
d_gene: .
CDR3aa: CASSSSRLAKNIQYF

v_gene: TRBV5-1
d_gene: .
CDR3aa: CASSWIGAGGYTF

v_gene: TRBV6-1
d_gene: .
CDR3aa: CAITGITYEQYF

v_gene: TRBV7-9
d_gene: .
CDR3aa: CASSPAGMNTEAFF

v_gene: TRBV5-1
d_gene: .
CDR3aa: CASSLAGQQLHNEQFF

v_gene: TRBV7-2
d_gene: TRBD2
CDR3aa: CASSPRLAGATYEQYF

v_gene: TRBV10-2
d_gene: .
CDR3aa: CASRDYYNEQFF

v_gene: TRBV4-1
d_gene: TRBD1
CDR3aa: CASSRGGGPFFLNTEAFF

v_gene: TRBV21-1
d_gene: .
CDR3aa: CALPEERKNEKLFF

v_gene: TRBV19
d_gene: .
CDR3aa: CASSISGSSYGYTF

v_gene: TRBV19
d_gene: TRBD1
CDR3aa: CARGRDRVTDTQYF

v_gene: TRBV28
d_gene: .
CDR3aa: CASSSGANVAGNTIYF

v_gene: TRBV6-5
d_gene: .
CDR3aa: CASSYGLSSYEQYF

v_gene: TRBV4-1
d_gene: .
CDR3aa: CASSQTGTYKNTEAFF

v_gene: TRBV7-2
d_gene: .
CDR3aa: CASSLVRLGILNTGELFF

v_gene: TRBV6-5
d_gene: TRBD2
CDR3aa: CASSPYRGDSYEQYF

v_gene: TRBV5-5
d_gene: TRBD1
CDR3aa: CASSIQGAIYGYTF

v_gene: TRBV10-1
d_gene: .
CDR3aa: CASSESGTVSYEQYF

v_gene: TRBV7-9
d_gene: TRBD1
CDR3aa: CASNRGTGAAHGTEAFF

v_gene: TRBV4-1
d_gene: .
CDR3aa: CASSHTRDGSYEQYF

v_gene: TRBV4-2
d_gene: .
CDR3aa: CASSPRVGGSGNTIYF

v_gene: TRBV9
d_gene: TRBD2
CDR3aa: CASSVAGGLAGNPEQFF

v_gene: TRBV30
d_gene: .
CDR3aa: CAWSRGRFANTGELFF

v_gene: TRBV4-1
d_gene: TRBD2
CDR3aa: CASSQRLAGGKNEQYF

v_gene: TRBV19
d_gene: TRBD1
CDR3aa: CASSIGQGFQPQHF

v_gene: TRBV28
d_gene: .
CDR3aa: CASSFMGEGNYGYTF

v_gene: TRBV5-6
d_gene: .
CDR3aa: CASSLGNSYTGELFF

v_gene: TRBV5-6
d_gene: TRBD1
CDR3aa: CASSLGIFGQGNEQFF

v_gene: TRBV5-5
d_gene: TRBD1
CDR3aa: CASSLPTGNRNEQFF

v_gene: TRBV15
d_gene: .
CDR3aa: CATSRDRSNQPQHF

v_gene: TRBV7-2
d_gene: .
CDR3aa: CASAPGLYTDTQYF

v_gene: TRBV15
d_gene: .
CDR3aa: CATSRQHSGANVLTF

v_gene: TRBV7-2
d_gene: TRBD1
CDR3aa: CASSQGAGTGELFF

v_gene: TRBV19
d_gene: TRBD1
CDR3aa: CASSRTGEWAEAFF

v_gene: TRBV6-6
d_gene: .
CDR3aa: CASSRSTYNEQFF

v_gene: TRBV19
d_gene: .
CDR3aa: CASSIWAGQNTEAFF

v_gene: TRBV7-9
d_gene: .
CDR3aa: CASTLELGASEAFF

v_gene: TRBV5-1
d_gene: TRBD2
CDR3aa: CASSLTTSGVYNEQFF

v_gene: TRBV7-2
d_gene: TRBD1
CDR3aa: CASSSPRSTGGYEQYF

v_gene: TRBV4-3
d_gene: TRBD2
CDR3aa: CASSQGLWGGQETQYF

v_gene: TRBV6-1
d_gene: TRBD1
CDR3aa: CASSVGTGGDQPQHF

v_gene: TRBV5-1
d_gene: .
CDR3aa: CASRLQGSVEQFF

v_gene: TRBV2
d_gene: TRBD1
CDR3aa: CASSPGTDSSGNTIYF

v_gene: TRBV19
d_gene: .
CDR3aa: CASSIKDTQYF

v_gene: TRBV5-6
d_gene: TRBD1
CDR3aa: CASSTRTGAYNEQFF

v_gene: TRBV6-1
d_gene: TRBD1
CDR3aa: CASKMTGGSNQPQHF

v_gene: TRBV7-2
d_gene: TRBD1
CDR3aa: CASSPFGTGEEKLFF

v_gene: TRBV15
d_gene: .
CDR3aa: CATSRDPTNYGYTF

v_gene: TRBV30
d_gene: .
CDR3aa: CAWSKIITGELFF

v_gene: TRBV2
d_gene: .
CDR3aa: CASSGGRLDGYTF